This T cell receptor beta chain was profiled in a study of CD8 T cells in Susac syndrome. Study-level background: Patients with Susac syndrome were, at the time of blood collection, therapy-naive, maintained on corticosteroids, or maintained on intravenous immunoglobulin alone. Points from the study as a whole: Susac-specific public clones were found in total CD8+ and CD8+ TEMRA repertoires, numbering under 20 and five, respectively.

It was with random hexamers that roughly 0.45 to 1 ug RNA was reverse transcribed. Amplification of the TCR beta CDR3 was carried out by immunoSEQ multiplex PCR, which spanned a total of 54 Vbeta and 13 Jbeta segments. TCRdb itself ran the immunoSEQ multiplex PCR reads through MiXCR, one entry per CDR3 protein. This repertoire shows about 83,000 distinct CDR3 sequences, roughly 95% found once; its top ten account for around 0.43%. This clonotype has just one count. The antigen is not known. Trimming took 1 base from V and 1 from J, leaving 10 bases between them. The CDR3 has 16 residues. Looked up from germline, CDR1 is SGHDN and CDR2 is FVKESK. Recently defined diagnostic criteria for definite or probable disease were fulfilled by Susac syndrome patients.

This TCR came from a human donor with Susac syndrome. The sample taken for sequencing was CD8+ T cells from PBMCs. The V gene is TRBV14, the J gene TRBJ2-2; no clear D. CDR3 in amino acids: CASSQVILGNTGELFF. The CDR3 DNA reads TGTGCCAGCAGCCAAGTCATCCTGGGGAACACCGGGGAGCTGTTTTTT.